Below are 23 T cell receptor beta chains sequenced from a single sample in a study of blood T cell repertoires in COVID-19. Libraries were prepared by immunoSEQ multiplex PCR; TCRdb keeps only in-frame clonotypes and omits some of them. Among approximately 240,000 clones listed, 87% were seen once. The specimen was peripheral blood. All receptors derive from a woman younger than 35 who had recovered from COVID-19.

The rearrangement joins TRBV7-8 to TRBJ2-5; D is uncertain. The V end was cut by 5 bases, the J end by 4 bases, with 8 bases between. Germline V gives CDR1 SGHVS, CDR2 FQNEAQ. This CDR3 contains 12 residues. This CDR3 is CASSPLRETQYF. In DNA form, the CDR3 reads TGTGCCAGCAGCCCCCTCCGAGAGACCCAGTACTTC. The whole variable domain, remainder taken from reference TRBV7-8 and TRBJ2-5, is GAGVSQSPRYKVAKRGQDVALRCDPISGHVSLFWYQQALGQGPEFLTYFQNEAQLDKSGLPSDRFFAERPEGSVSTLKIQRTQQEDSAVYLCASSPLRETQYFGPGTRLLVL.

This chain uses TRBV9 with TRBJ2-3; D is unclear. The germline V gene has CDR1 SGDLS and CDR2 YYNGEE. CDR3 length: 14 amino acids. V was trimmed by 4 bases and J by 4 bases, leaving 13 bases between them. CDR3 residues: CASSRGLVSDTQYF. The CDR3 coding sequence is TGTGCCAGCAGCCGCGGATTAGTTTCAGATACGCAGTATTTT.

CDR3 sequence (DNA): TGTGCCAGCAGACTCGATCGCCATAGCAATCAGCCCCAGCATTTT. Translation: CASRLDRHSNQPQHF. V is TRBV6-5 and J is TRBJ1-5; D unresolved. CDR1 and CDR2 from the germline V gene are MNHEY and SVGAGI. The CDR3 is 15 residues long. Between the trimmed V and J ends, which lost 6 bases and 0 bases, there was a span of 12 bases.

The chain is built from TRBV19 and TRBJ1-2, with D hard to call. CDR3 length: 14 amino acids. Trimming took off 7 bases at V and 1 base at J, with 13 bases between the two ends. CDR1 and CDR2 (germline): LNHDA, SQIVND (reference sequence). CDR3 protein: CASTPRYLNYGYTF. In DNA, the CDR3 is TGTGCCAGTACCCCGCGGTACCTTAACTATGGCTACACCTTC.

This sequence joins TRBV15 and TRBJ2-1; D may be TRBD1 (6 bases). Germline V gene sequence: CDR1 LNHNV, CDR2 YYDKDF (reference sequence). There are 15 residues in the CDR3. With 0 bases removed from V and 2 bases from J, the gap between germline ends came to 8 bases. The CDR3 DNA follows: TGTGCCACCAGCAGAGACTCAGGGGCCTACAATGAGCAGTTCTTC. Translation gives CATSRDSGAYNEQFF. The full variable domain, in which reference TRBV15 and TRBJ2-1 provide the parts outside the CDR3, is DAMVIQNPRYQVTQFGKPVTLSCSQTLNHNVMYWYQQKSSQAPKLLFHYYDKDFNNEADTPDNFQSRRPNTSFCFLDIRSPGLGDTAMYLCATSRDSGAYNEQFFGPGTRLTVL.

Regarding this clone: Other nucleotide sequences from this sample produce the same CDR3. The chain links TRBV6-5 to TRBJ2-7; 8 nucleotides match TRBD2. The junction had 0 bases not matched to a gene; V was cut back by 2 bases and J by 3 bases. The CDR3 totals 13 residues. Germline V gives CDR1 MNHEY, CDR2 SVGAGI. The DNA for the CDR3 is TGTGCCAGCAGTTACCTAGCGGGCTACGAGCAGTACTTC. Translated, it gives CASSYLAGYEQYF.

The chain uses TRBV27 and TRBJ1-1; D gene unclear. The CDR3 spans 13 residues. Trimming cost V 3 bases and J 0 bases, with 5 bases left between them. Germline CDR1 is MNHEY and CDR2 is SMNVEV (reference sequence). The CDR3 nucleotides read TGTGCCAGCAGTTTTCAGGTGAACACTGAAGCTTTCTTT. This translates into CASSFQVNTEAFF.

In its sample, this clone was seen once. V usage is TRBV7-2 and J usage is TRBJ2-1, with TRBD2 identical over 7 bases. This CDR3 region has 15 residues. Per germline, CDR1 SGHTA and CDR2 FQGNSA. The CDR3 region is CAAHGGVSSYNEQFF. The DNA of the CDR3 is TGTGCAGCCCATGGGGGGGTCAGCTCCTACAATGAGCAGTTCTTC.

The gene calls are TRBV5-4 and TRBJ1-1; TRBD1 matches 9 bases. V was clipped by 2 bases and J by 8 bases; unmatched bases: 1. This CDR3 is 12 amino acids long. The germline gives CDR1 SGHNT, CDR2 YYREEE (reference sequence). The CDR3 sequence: CASSFGTGEAFF. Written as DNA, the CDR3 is TGTGCCAGCAGCTTCGGGACAGGGGAAGCTTTCTTT.

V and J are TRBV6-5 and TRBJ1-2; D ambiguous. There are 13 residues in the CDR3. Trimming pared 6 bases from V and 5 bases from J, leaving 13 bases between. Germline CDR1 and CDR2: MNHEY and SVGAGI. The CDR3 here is CASSLGMLYGYTF. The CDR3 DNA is TGTGCCAGCAGCCTCGGGATGCTGTATGGCTACACCTTC.

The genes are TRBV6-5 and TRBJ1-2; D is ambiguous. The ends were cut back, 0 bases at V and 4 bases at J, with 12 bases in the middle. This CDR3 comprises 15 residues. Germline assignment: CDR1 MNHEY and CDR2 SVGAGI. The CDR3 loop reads CASSYSLGDSYGYTF. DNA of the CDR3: TGTGCCAGCAGTTACTCTTTGGGCGATTCCTATGGCTACACCTTC.

The CDR3 DNA is TGTGCCTGGAGCAGGGGCGGGAGGGTATACAATGAGCAGTTCTTC. Protein product: CAWSRGGRVYNEQFF. This chain connects TRBV30 to TRBJ2-1, with TRBD2 matching 9 bases. Trimming took 3 bases from V and 4 from J; bases not matched to a gene: 7. In germline, CDR1 is GTSNPN, CDR2 SVGIG (reference sequence). The CDR3 contains 15 residues.

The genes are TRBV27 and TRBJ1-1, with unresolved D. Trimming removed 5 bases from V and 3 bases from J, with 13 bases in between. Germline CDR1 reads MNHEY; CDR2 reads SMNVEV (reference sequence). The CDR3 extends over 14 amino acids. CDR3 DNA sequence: TGTGCCAGCAGTCCCCACACCGGGGACACTGAAGCTTTCTTT. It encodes CASSPHTGDTEAFF.

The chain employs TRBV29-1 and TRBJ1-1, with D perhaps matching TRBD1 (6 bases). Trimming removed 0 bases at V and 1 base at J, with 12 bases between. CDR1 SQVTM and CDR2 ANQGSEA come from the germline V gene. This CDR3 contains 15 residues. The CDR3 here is CSVEDWGRGNTEAFF. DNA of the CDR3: TGCAGCGTTGAAGATTGGGGGCGCGGGAACACTGAAGCTTTCTTT.

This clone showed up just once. The CDR3 protein is CSVSRTGAGTEAFF. CDR3 nucleotides: TGCAGCGTGTCCCGTACAGGGGCAGGGACTGAAGCTTTCTTT. The chain employs TRBV29-1 and TRBJ1-1; TRBD1 matches at 7 bases. Trimming took 6 bases from V and 5 from J; bases not matched to a gene: 12. Germline CDR1 is SQVTM and CDR2 is ANQGSEA. CDR3 size: 14 residues.

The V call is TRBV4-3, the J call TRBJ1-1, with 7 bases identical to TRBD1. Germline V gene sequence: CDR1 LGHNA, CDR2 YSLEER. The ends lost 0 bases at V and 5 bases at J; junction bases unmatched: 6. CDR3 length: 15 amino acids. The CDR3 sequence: CASSQEITGVTEAFF. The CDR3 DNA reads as TGCGCCAGCAGCCAAGAAATTACAGGGGTAACTGAAGCTTTCTTT.

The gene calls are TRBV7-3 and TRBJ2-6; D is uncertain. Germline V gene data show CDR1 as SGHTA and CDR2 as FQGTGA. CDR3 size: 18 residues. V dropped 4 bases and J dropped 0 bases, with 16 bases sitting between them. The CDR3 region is CASSSQYPDTSGANVLTF. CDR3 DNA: TGTGCCAGCAGCTCCCAATACCCAGACACCTCTGGGGCCAACGTCCTGACTTTC.

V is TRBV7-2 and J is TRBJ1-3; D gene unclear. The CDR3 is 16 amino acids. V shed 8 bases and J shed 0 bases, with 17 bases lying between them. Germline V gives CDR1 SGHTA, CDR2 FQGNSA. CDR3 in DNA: TGTGCCAGCCGCCTGGAGGTCGTTAGCTCTGGAAACACCATATATTTT. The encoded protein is CASRLEVVSSGNTIYF.

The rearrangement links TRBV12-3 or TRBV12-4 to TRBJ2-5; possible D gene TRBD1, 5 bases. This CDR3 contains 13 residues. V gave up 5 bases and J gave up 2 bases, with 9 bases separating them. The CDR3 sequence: CASSPDMQETQYF. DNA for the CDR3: TGTGCCAGCAGTCCGGACATGCAAGAGACCCAGTACTTC.

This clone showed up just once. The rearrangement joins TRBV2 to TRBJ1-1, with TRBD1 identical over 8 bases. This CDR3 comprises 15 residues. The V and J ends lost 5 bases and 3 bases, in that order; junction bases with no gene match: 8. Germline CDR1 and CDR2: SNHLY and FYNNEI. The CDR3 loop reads CASSKDRVEYTEAFF. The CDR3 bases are TGTGCCAGCAGTAAGGACAGGGTGGAGTACACTGAAGCTTTCTTT.

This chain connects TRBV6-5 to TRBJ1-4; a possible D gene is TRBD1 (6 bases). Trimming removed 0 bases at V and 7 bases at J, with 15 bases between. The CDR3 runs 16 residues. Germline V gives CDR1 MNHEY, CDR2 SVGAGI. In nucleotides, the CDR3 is TGTGCCAGCAGTTACTCGATTACAGGGATCGGTGAAAAACTGTTTTTT. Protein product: CASSYSITGIGEKLFF.

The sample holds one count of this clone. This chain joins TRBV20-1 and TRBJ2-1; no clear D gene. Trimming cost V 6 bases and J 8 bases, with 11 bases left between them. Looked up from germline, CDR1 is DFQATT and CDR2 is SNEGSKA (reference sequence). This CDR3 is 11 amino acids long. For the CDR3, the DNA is TGCAGTGCCTCTAGAGTTCATGAGCAGTTCTTC. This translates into CSASRVHEQFF.

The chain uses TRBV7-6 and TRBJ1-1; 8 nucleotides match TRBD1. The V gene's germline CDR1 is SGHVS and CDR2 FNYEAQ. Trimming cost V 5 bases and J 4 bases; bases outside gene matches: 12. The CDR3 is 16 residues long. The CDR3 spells CASSELTGGLATEAFF. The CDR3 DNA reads TGTGCCAGCAGCGAACTAACAGGGGGATTGGCCACTGAAGCTTTCTTT. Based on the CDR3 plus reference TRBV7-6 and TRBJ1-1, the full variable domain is GAGVSQSPRYKVTKRGQDVALRCDPISGHVSLYWYRQALGQGPEFLTYFNYEAQQDKSGLPNDRFSAERPEGSISTLTIQRTEQRDSAMYRCASSELTGGLATEAFFGQGTRLTVV.